The clone carrying this T cell receptor (beta chain) was counted a few times. The antigen remains undetermined. These data originate in a study of breast tumors, draining lymph nodes, adjacent tissues. Trimming pared 2 bases from V and 14 bases from J, leaving 8 bases between. The CDR3 has 10 amino acids. The germline V gene has CDR1 MNHEY and CDR2 SVGEGT. TCRdb called the multiplex PCR reads again in MiXCR, with one record for every CDR3 protein. The sample consists of tens of thousands of distinct CDR3 sequences, roughly 50% of them appearing once. The study, taken as a whole, reports: The data were judged consistent with most tumor T cells coming from lymph node and expanding in tumor. Luminal-like breast cancer showed significantly greater tumor-nontumor repertoire similarity than basal-like breast cancer did. Compared with lymph nodes, tumors were less diverse; compared with nontumor tissue, more. Data only fit, rather than demonstrated, lymph node origin of most tumor T cells.

Sequenced input: breast tumor tissue. This TCR was sampled from a female donor with breast cancer. Some clones in this sample may be carry-over from other donors' samples. V gene TRBV6-2 or TRBV6-3 combines with J gene TRBJ2-3; no firm D call. The CDR3, as DNA: TGTGCCAGCAGTTACCCCCCGCCGTATTTT. This translates into CASSYPPPYF.